This T cell receptor beta chain was sequenced for a study of T cell responses to AZD1222 COVID-19 vaccine. Second-dose timings of about 4 or about 12 weeks were pooled. Data came from immunoSEQ multiplex PCR; TCRdb stores just in-frame clones and leaves some out. This table has 50,000 to 75,000 clones, 75% to 90% appearing once. To note about this clone: Its cognate antigen is unknown.

Study-wide findings and caveats: Clonal diversity was possibly underestimated; the donors were predominantly white British and more often female. Epitopes outside B.1.351 and B.1.1.7 mutated regions reportedly drew nearly half of spike TCRs.

This CDR3 region has 14 residues. With 3 bases clipped from V and 4 bases from J, the junction kept 3 bases outside the gene matches. CDR1 is SGDLS and CDR2 is YYNGEE in the germline V gene. V usage is TRBV9 and J usage is TRBJ2-7; 11 positions match TRBD2. The sequencing here drew on peripheral blood, taken 28 days after the second AZD1222 dose. The sequence came from an adult who received the AZD1222 COVID-19 vaccine. DNA of the CDR3: TGTGCCAGCAGCGGGGGACTAGCGGAATACGAGCAGTACTTC. Translated, it gives CASSGGLAEYEQYF.